This T cell receptor (beta chain) was recovered during a study of technical replicates of blood from a handful of donors. Data came from immunoSEQ multiplex PCR; TCRdb stores just in-frame clones and leaves some out. Here the sample spans over 50,000 clones, 90% to 95% being singletons. Germline CDR1 is SGHTA and CDR2 is FQGNSA. V was shortened by 1 base and J by 4 bases, with 11 bases between the two germline ends. The CDR3 length is 15 residues. The TCR originated in a human donor in good health. Some clones in this sample may be carry-over from other donors' samples. The source material was PBMCs. This chain connects TRBV7-2 to TRBJ1-5; no clear D gene. CDR3 loop: CASSLVSGSNQPQHF. DNA of the CDR3: TGTGCCAGCAGCTTAGTTTCAGGAAGTAATCAGCCCCAGCATTTT.